This T cell receptor (beta chain) originates from a study of tissue T cells after allogeneic stem cell transplantation. Steroid-refractory graft-versus-host disease after allogeneic hematopoietic cell transplant qualified adults for prospective research-autopsy enrollment. Every graft-versus-host disease patient had gastrointestinal disease and got several lines of graft-versus-host disease therapy. Whole-study results and caveats: TCR repertoires tracked anatomic similarity, regardless of disease or transplant status. Few T cell clones were shared across patients, but motif clusters showed tissue-specific shared signatures.

The CDR3 sequence is 14 residues long. V was trimmed by 6 bases and J by 4 bases, leaving 13 bases between them. Germline loops: CDR1 SNHLY, CDR2 FYNNEI. Only in-frame clones appear in the TCRdb table, and some are missing; sequencing was by immunoSEQ multiplex PCR. The top ten clones hold approximately 26% of a sample with fewer than 5,000 clones, around 63% of them seen once. With regard to this clone: Its antigen remains unidentified.

The genes are TRBV2 and TRBJ2-1; D is unresolved. This receptor was taken from a female patient between 18 and 49 years old with steroid-refractory graft-versus-host disease after an allogeneic stem cell transplant. The graft donor may have given rise to some T cells. The specimen comprised duodenal tissue, sampled at autopsy. The CDR3 here is CASRMASSYNEQFF. The CDR3 DNA is TGTGCCAGCAGAATGGCTAGTTCGTACAATGAGCAGTTCTTC.